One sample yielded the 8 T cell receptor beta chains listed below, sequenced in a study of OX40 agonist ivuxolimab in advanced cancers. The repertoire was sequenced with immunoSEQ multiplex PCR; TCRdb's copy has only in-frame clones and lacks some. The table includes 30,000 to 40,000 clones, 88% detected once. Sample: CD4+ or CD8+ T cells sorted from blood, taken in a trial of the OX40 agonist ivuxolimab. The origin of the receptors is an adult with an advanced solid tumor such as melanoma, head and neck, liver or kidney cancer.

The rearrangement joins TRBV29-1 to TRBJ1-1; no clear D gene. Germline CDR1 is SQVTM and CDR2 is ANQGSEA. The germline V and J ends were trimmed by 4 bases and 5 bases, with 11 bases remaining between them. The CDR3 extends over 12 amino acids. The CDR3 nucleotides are TGCAGCGTTGTTTATTGGGAGACTGAAGCTTTCTTT. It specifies CSVVYWETEAFF.

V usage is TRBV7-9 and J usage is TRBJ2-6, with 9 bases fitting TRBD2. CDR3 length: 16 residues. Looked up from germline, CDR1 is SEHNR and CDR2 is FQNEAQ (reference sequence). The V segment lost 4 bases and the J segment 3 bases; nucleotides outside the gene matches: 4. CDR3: CASSSSGGYGANVLTF. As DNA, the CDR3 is TGTGCCAGCAGCTCCAGCGGGGGGTATGGGGCCAACGTCCTGACTTTC.

For the CDR3, the DNA is TGTGCCACCTATAATGGGGGCGAGCAGTACTTC. It codes for CATYNGGEQYF. The chain carries TRBV27 and TRBJ2-7; D is possibly TRBD1 or TRBD2 (5 bases each). V lost 10 bases, J lost 6 bases, and 13 bases lay in between. Looked up from germline, CDR1 is MNHEY and CDR2 is SMNVEV (reference sequence). The CDR3 loop spans 11 amino acids.

The CDR3 DNA reads TGTGCCAGCAGCGTGGCACTGGAGTCACCCCTCCACTTT. As protein: CASSVALESPLHF. This chain joins TRBV27 and TRBJ1-6; D uncertain. Trimming stripped 6 bases from V and 10 bases from J, with 13 bases between. Germline values: CDR1 MNHEY, CDR2 SMNVEV (reference sequence). The CDR3 runs 13 residues.

The CDR3 DNA reads TGTGCCATCAGTGAGTCTTTAAGGGTTCCCTACGAGCAGTACTTC. It encodes CAISESLRVPYEQYF. The genes are TRBV10-3 and TRBJ2-7; D unclear. With 0 bases removed from V and 2 bases from J, the gap between germline ends came to 11 bases. Germline V gives CDR1 ENHRY, CDR2 SYGVKD. The CDR3 spans 15 residues.

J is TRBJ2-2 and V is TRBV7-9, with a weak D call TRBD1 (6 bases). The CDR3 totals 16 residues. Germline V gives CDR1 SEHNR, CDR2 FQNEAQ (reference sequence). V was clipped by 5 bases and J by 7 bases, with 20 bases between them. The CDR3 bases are TGTGCCAGCAGCCTTACTAACAGGGAATTAGGCGGGGAGCTGTTTTTT. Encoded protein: CASSLTNRELGGELFF.

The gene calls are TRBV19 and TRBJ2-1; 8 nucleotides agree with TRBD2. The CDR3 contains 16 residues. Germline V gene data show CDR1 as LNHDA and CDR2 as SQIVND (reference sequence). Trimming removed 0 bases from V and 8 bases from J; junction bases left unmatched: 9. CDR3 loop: CASSIDLGRAGDEQFF. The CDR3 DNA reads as TGTGCCAGTAGTATAGATCTCGGGAGGGCCGGCGATGAGCAGTTCTTC.

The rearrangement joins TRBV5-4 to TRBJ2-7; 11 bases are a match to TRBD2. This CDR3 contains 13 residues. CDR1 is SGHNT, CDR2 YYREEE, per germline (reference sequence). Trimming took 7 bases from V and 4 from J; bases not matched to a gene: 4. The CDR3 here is CASQTSGKYEQYF. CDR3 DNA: TGTGCCAGCCAGACTAGCGGGAAGTACGAGCAGTACTTC. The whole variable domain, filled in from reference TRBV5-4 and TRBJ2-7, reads ETGVTQSPTHLIKTRGQQVTLRCSSQSGHNTVSWYQQALGQGPQFIFQYYREEENGRGNFPPRFSGLQFPNYSSELNVNALELDDSALYLCASQTSGKYEQYFGPGTRLTVT.